The entry below gives a single T cell receptor (beta chain) sequence along with its context. The CDR3 extends over 13 amino acids. In germline, CDR1 is MNHEY, CDR2 SMNVEV (reference sequence). Trimming removed 3 bases from V and 4 bases from J, with 6 bases in between. The repertoire was sequenced with immunoSEQ multiplex PCR; TCRdb's copy has only in-frame clones and lacks some. The repertoire consists of around 1,000,000 clones, with around three quarters occurring once and the leading ten covering 0.89%. The sample belongs to a study of shared clonotypes between healthy human individuals. The chain is built from TRBV27 and TRBJ2-2; D is ambiguous. Sequenced sample: memory CD4+ T cells from PBMCs. Indicated subset: CD45RA-negative fraction. The clonotype originates from a man in his late teens or twenties in good health. Some clones in this sample may be carry-over from other donors' samples. CDR3 amino acids: CASSFPGTGELFF. Written as DNA, the CDR3 is TGTGCCAGCAGTTTCCCGGGCACCGGGGAGCTGTTTTTT.